Below are 22 T cell receptor beta chains sequenced from a single sample in a study of regulatory T cells in long-lasting Graves disease. Documented time point: newly diagnosed GD, antithyroid drugs for less than 3 months. Construction of the TCR library relied on RNA isolated from PBMCs. Arm-PCR of CDR3 regions with iRepertoire HTBI primers generated TCR beta libraries. TCRdb analysed the multiplex PCR reads with MiXCR anew, one entry per CDR3 protein. The sample holds approximately 390,000 distinct CDR3 sequences, about 16% seen once. Another study also made use of these data, one on T cells in Graves' hyperthyroidism and ophthalmopathy.

The sequenced sample was peripheral blood mononuclear cells (PBMCs), obtained at new diagnosis, from a patient treated with antithyroid drugs. The source of these receptors is a woman aged 18-29 years with Graves disease.

This clonotype has a count of ten or more. The rearrangement joins TRBV12-3 or TRBV12-4 to TRBJ1-1; D gene ambiguous. V gave up 6 bases and J gave up 5 bases, with 7 bases separating them. The CDR3 covers 11 residues. The CDR3 loop reads CASSWRTEAFF. The CDR3 DNA follows: TGTGCCAGCAGCTGGAGGACTGAAGCTTTCTTT.

The chain couples TRBV9 to TRBJ1-4, with TRBD1 identical over 9 bases. The CDR3 spans 15 residues. Trimming removed 3 bases from V and 7 bases from J; junction bases left unmatched: 7. Germline CDR1 and CDR2: SGDLS and YYNGEE. DNA for the CDR3: TGTGCCAGCAGCGAACGAACAGGGGGCAGTGAAAAACTGTTTTTT. Amino acids: CASSERTGGSEKLFF.

A note on this clonotype: The junction differs from germline at one of its ends, possibly a read error. The rearrangement uses TRBV10-3 and TRBJ1-2, with TRBD1 matching 8 bases. This CDR3 spans 13 amino acids. Germline CDR1 reads ENHRY; CDR2 reads SYGVKD. The CDR3 DNA follows: TGTGCCAGCAGTTACGACAGGGGACATGGCTACACCTTC. It codes for CASSYDRGHGYTF.

V usage is TRBV6-1 and J usage is TRBJ1-6; TRBD1 is a possible D gene (5 bases). The CDR3 spans 16 residues. Deletions cut 0 bases from V and 6 bases from J, with 12 bases between. CDR1 MNHNS and CDR2 SASEGT come from the germline V gene. This chain's CDR3 is CASSEAPPGRNSPLHF. The CDR3 nucleotides are TGTGCCAGCAGTGAAGCCCCCCCAGGGCGTAATTCACCCCTCCACTTT.

This clonotype was detected a few times. The chain combines TRBV6-2 or TRBV6-3 with TRBJ2-3, with 8 bases aligning to TRBD2. There are 15 residues in the CDR3. The germline CDR1 and CDR2 sequences are MNHEY and SVGEGT. The ends lost 6 bases at V and 8 bases at J; junction bases unmatched: 13. The CDR3 sequence is CASRSGLGTFSTQYF. CDR3 sequence (DNA): TGTGCCAGCAGATCGGGACTAGGGACTTTTAGTACGCAGTATTTT.

Many counts were recorded for this clonotype. This chain uses TRBV20-1 with TRBJ2-3; D possibly corresponds to TRBD2 (6 bases). CDR3 size: 15 residues. Between the trimmed V and J ends, which lost 3 bases and 1 base, there was a span of 14 bases. Germline V gene data show CDR1 as DFQATT and CDR2 as SNEGSKA (reference sequence). The CDR3 sequence is CSASIPPGGTDTQYF. The CDR3 DNA reads TGCAGTGCTAGTATCCCCCCGGGGGGCACAGATACGCAGTATTTT.

About this clonotype: This may stem from a read error, because a much larger clone lies one nucleotide away. V gene TRBV6-5 combines with J gene TRBJ2-3; no clear D gene. V lost 4 bases and J 3 bases, leaving 5 bases between the germline ends. Germline CDR1 MNHEY, CDR2 SVGAGI. CDR3 length: 12 residues. DNA of the CDR3: TGTGCCAGCAGTTCCCAGACAGATACGCAGTATTTT. Its protein is CASSSQTDTQYF.

The table lists this clonotype with many counts. The rearrangement uses TRBV30 and TRBJ2-7, with 10 nucleotides matching TRBD1. This CDR3 region has 16 residues. Unmatched junction bases numbered 11, after V lost 2 bases and J lost 4 bases. Looked up from germline, CDR1 is GTSNPN and CDR2 is SVGIG (reference sequence). CDR3: CAWSNTIGTGEYEQYF. The CDR3 bases are TGTGCCTGGAGTAATACTATAGGGACAGGGGAGTACGAGCAGTACTTC.

This chain connects TRBV30 to TRBJ2-5; D is possibly TRBD2 (6 bases). The germline CDR1 and CDR2 sequences are GTSNPN and SVGIG (reference sequence). The CDR3 consists of 11 residues. The V end lost 5 bases, the J end lost 7 bases, and 11 bases lay between the germline ends. CDR3 region: CAWGSGGTQYF. CDR3 bases: TGTGCCTGGGGATCCGGGGGGACCCAGTACTTC.

This clonotype was seen at least ten times. The chain couples TRBV20-1 to TRBJ2-3; 13 nucleotides align to TRBD2. Trimming took 6 bases from V and 0 from J; bases not matched to a gene: 6. The CDR3 has 16 residues. Germline CDR1 reads DFQATT; CDR2 reads SNEGSKA (reference sequence). CDR3 residues: CSAIPGLAGSTDTQYF. The DNA for the CDR3 is TGCAGTGCAATTCCGGGACTAGCGGGGAGCACAGATACGCAGTATTTT.

This clonotype was counted once. Being one base from a much bigger clone, this may be a read error. The chain links TRBV6-1 to TRBJ2-3; D uncertain. CDR1 MNHNS and CDR2 SASEGT come from the germline V gene. The length of the CDR3 is 13 residues. V gave up 7 bases and J gave up 2 bases, with 10 bases separating them. The chain's CDR3 is CASIAPNTDTQYF. The CDR3 DNA sequence: TGTGCCAGCATAGCCCCCAACACAGATACGCAGTATTTT.

This clonotype was observed a handful of times. The CDR3 bases are TGCAGTGCTAGAGATCAACCCTACGAGCAGTACTTC. As protein: CSARDQPYEQYF. The chain has TRBV20-1 and TRBJ2-7, with D uncertain. V gave up 0 bases and J gave up 2 bases, with 5 bases separating them. Germline lookup yields CDR1 DFQATT and CDR2 SNEGSKA (reference sequence). This CDR3 is 12 amino acids long.

This clonotype was counted a few times. The rearrangement uses TRBV24-1 and TRBJ2-6; unclear D gene. This CDR3 has 16 amino acids. V was pared by 2 bases and J by 2 bases, with 9 bases between. Germline values: CDR1 KGHDR, CDR2 SFDVKD. The CDR3: CATSDWRGTGANVLTF. DNA of the CDR3: TGTGCCACCAGTGATTGGCGCGGAACTGGGGCCAACGTCCTGACTTTC.

This clonotype was detected a few times. The chain combines TRBV29-1 with TRBJ1-1, with 7 bases identical to TRBD1. The CDR3 consists of 16 residues. The ends lost 2 bases at V and 4 bases at J; junction bases unmatched: 13. From germline, CDR1 is SQVTM and CDR2 ANQGSEA. The chain's CDR3 is CSVERGRQGWGTEAFF. In DNA form, the CDR3 reads TGCAGCGTTGAAAGAGGGCGACAGGGTTGGGGCACTGAAGCTTTCTTT.

Comments on this clonotype: Compared with germline, one end of the junction differs, possibly owing to a read error. The chain links TRBV7-2 to TRBJ1-2, with TRBD1 matching 9 bases. Germline CDR1 is SGHTA and CDR2 is FQGNSA. The length of the CDR3 is 18 residues. The CDR3 protein is CASSSREGTGPQYYGCTF. The CDR3 DNA reads as TGTGCCAGCAGCAGCCGGGAAGGGACAGGGCCCCAATACTATGGCTGCACCTTC.

This clonotype was observed many times. The gene calls are TRBV6-2 or TRBV6-3 and TRBJ1-3; D ambiguous. From germline, CDR1 is MNHEY and CDR2 SVGEGT. CDR3 length equals 13 residues. Trimming shortened V by 6 bases and J by 7 bases, and 13 bases separated the two germline ends. CDR3 coding DNA: TGTGCCAGCAGGAGTTGGGGATTGAACACCATATATTTT. Encoded protein: CASRSWGLNTIYF.

This clonotype was seen ten or more times. The V gene is TRBV12-5, the J gene TRBJ2-1; TRBD1 matches at 10 bases. This CDR3 is 16 amino acids long. From germline, CDR1 is LGHNT and CDR2 FRNRAP. The junction had 5 bases not matched to a gene; V was cut back by 1 base and J by 5 bases. The CDR3 DNA reads as TGTGCTAGTGGTTTGGCAATCGGGACAGGGGACAATGAGCAGTTCTTC. This encodes CASGLAIGTGDNEQFF.

The V gene is TRBV18, the J gene TRBJ2-7; the D is unclear. Trimming removed 3 bases at V and 5 bases at J, with 17 bases between. The CDR3 spans 15 residues. Germline V gene lookup returns CDR1 KGHSH and CDR2 LQKENI. The CDR3 reads CASSPSPRPVDEQYF. DNA of the CDR3: TGTGCCAGCTCACCCTCGCCAAGGCCGGTGGACGAGCAGTACTTC.

Of note for this clonotype: A much larger clone differs from this one at a single base, so this may be a read error. The CDR3 region has the DNA TGTGCCAGCAGTGCCACAGACTACGAGCAGTACTTC. Translation gives CASSATDYEQYF. The rearrangement uses TRBV12-3 or TRBV12-4 and TRBJ2-7; D unresolved. Trimming left V 5 bases short and J 3 bases short, with 8 bases between. This CDR3 region has 12 residues.

This clonotype was seen at least ten times. The chain recombines TRBV28 with TRBJ2-5; 9 bases fit TRBD2. Trimming at V came to 5 bases and at J to 1 base, leaving 5 bases not matched to a gene. The CDR3 sequence is 15 residues long. The germline V gene encodes CDR1 MDHEN and CDR2 SYDVKM. This chain's CDR3 is CASSALTSGQETQYF. Here the CDR3 DNA reads TGTGCCAGCAGTGCTCTGACTAGCGGCCAAGAGACCCAGTACTTC.

This clonotype was counted between two and nine times. The genes are TRBV4-2 and TRBJ2-3; 11 nucleotides match TRBD2. The germline V gene has CDR1 LGHNA and CDR2 YNFKEQ. Losses at the gene ends were 0 bases for V and 5 bases for J; bases not matched to a gene: 7. CDR3 length: 17 amino acids. CDR3 in amino acids: CASSQEIAGGLRDTQYF. For the CDR3, the DNA is TGTGCCAGCAGCCAAGAAATAGCGGGGGGGCTGAGAGATACGCAGTATTTT.

This clonotype was seen repeatedly, ten times or more. CDR3 DNA sequence: TGTGCCAGCAGTCGACAGCTAGCTGACTCAGTCTCCTACGAGCAGTACTTC. Protein: CASSRQLADSVSYEQYF. The chain uses TRBV12-3 or TRBV12-4 and TRBJ2-7; either TRBD1 or TRBD2 may supply D (5 bases each). Trimming stripped 5 bases from V and 0 bases from J, with 20 bases between. This CDR3 spans 17 amino acids.